The clone carrying this T cell receptor (beta chain) was recorded once. V trimming: 4 bases; J trimming: 3 bases; junction bases outside the gene matches: 9. CDR1 is SGHVS and CDR2 is FQNEAQ in the germline V gene. The CDR3 totals 16 residues. The sample comes from a study of blood T cell repertoires in COVID-19. The overall study: Specimens from acute and convalescent COVID-19 originated in the United States, Italy and Spain. T cells, B-cell-depleted T cells, or PBMCs provided the cDNA or gDNA that served as material.

Under the authors' procedure: Reference gene primers were amplified, and this amplification served to estimate nucleated cell counts. Data came from immunoSEQ multiplex PCR; TCRdb stores just in-frame clones and leaves some out. The V and J calls and the clone size are those of that table, but D and trimming were determined from the DNA. In the table there are around 150,000 clones, about 83% of which are singletons. This clonotype was obtained from a man in his fifties or sixties with acute or convalescent COVID-19. The chain carries TRBV7-8 and TRBJ2-7; 10 bases fit TRBD1. What was sequenced was peripheral blood. Here the CDR3 DNA reads TGTGCCAGCAGCTCGAGACCGGGACAGGGGTTCTACGAGCAGTACTTC. As protein: CASSSRPGQGFYEQYF.